The 17 T cell receptor beta chains reported below all come from one sample, sequenced in a study of blood T cells in healthy people across ages (dated by TCRdb to 2015 to 2017). Preparation of the library involved 5' RACE. Sequencing relied on an Illumina HiSeq 2500. A second PCR of about 6 to 11 cycles was run with a J-beta primer mix and a sample-barcoded 5' primer. TCRdb redid the processing of the public reads, applying fastp at Q25 and MiXCR, and retained in-frame beta chains. Every distinct CDR3 protein forms one entry, paired with its most common genes and DNA. Here the sample has some 1,500,000 distinct CDR3 sequences; 35% to 45% occur a single time. Of the sample, 4% falls within the top ten clones. Sequencing used blood. These receptors were taken from a young woman in good health.

V is TRBV4-3 and J is TRBJ2-7; 7 bases are shared with TRBD2. CDR1 and CDR2 (germline): LGHNA, YSLEER. V was pared by 2 bases and J by 3 bases, with 7 bases of the junction left unmatched. CDR3 length: 15 residues. CDR3 DNA sequence: TGCGCCAGCAGCCAAAGGGGTGGCGGGAGCTACGAGCAGTACTTC. It is translated as CASSQRGGGSYEQYF.

The J gene is TRBJ1-1, the V gene TRBV7-9; 11 bases map to TRBD1. Unmatched junction bases numbered 13, after V lost 5 bases and J lost 5 bases. The V gene's germline CDR1 is SEHNR and CDR2 FQNEAQ (reference sequence). This CDR3 has 17 residues. DNA for the CDR3: TGTGCCAGCAGCGGTGGGACAGGGGGTCTGATGGAGACTGAAGCTTTCTTT. It specifies CASSGGTGGLMETEAFF.

This chain uses TRBV20-1 with TRBJ1-1; 11 bases map to TRBD1. V trimming: 8 bases; J trimming: 4 bases; junction bases outside the gene matches: 9. Germline-derived CDR1 and CDR2 are DFQATT and SNEGSKA (reference sequence). CDR3 length: 14 amino acids. The DNA for the CDR3 is TGCAGTTCCGACTATGGGACAGGGGGCACTGAAGCTTTCTTT. Encoded protein: CSSDYGTGGTEAFF.

The chain couples TRBV20-1 to TRBJ1-6; perhaps TRBD1 as D (6 bases). Germline lookup yields CDR1 DFQATT and CDR2 SNEGSKA (reference sequence). The CDR3 covers 14 residues. Trimming removed 0 bases at V and 6 bases at J, with 9 bases between. CDR3 DNA sequence: TGCAGTGCTAGAGATACAGGGATTAATTCACCCCTCCACTTT. It yields the protein CSARDTGINSPLHF.

CDR3: CASNPAGLNYNEQFF. The CDR3 DNA is TGTGCCAGCAACCCGGCTGGACTGAACTACAATGAGCAGTTCTTC. The chain has TRBV12-3 or TRBV12-4 and TRBJ2-1; maybe TRBD2 (5 bases). This CDR3 comprises 15 residues. V was cut by 7 bases and J by 3 bases, with 16 bases left in between.

The V and J genes are TRBV29-1 and TRBJ2-4, with TRBD2 matching over 9 bases. Germline-derived CDR1 and CDR2 are SQVTM and ANQGSEA. The CDR3 runs 12 residues. With 3 bases clipped from V and 13 bases from J, the junction kept 7 bases outside the gene matches. The CDR3 loop is CSVDLASGDQYF. In DNA form, the CDR3 reads TGCAGCGTTGATCTGGCTAGCGGGGACCAGTACTTC.

The rearrangement joins TRBV7-9 to TRBJ2-3; 8 nucleotides align to TRBD2. The CDR3 is 15 residues long. V was pared by 4 bases and J by 2 bases, with 5 bases of the junction left unmatched. Germline values: CDR1 SEHNR, CDR2 FQNEAQ (reference sequence). The CDR3 sequence: CASSSQRGNTDTQYF. The CDR3 DNA follows: TGTGCCAGCAGCTCCCAGCGGGGGAACACAGATACGCAGTATTTT. The full variable domain, its missing parts supplied by reference TRBV7-9 and TRBJ2-3, is DTGVSQNPRHKITKRGQNVTFRCDPISEHNRLYWYRQTLGQGPEFLTYFQNEAQLEKSRLLSDRFSAERPKGSFSTLEIQRTEQGDSAMYLCASSSQRGNTDTQYFGPGTRLTVL.

The chain employs TRBV27 and TRBJ2-3; D not resolved. The ends were cut back, 3 bases at V and 1 base at J, with 8 bases in the middle. The CDR3 extends over 14 amino acids. Germline V gene data show CDR1 as MNHEY and CDR2 as SMNVEV (reference sequence). In DNA form, the CDR3 reads TGTGCCAGCAGTTTCCAATGGGGCACAGATACGCAGTATTTT. This translates into CASSFQWGTDTQYF.

The chain uses TRBV12-3 or TRBV12-4 and TRBJ1-1; weak D call: TRBD1 (5 bases). The CDR3 consists of 13 residues. Trimming took 5 bases from V and 2 from J, leaving 9 bases between them. CDR3 bases: TGTGCCAGCAGTGGGGCGGGAAACACTGAAGCTTTCTTT. Its protein product is CASSGAGNTEAFF.

This clonotype occurred a few times. The chain recombines TRBV9 with TRBJ1-4, with TRBD1 matching 7 bases. CDR1 and CDR2 (germline): SGDLS, YYNGEE. The junction had 15 bases not matched to a gene; V was cut back by 4 bases and J by 0 bases. The CDR3 consists of 19 residues. The CDR3 bases are TGTGCCAGCAGCATACACCAGGGGGATTCTGGTGCAACTAATGAAAAACTGTTTTTT. Translating gives CASSIHQGDSGATNEKLFF.

The table lists this clonotype with a few counts. The genes are TRBV6-2 or TRBV6-3 and TRBJ2-3, with D maybe TRBD1 (6 bases). The CDR3 spans 16 residues. V lost 5 bases and J lost 0, with 15 bases in between. The germline gives CDR1 MNHEY, CDR2 SVGEGT. As DNA, the CDR3 is TGTGCCAGCAGTGGGACAAGGCTAAGTAGCACAGATACGCAGTATTTT. Its protein product is CASSGTRLSSTDTQYF.

The genes are TRBV20-1 and TRBJ2-1, with 8 bases that match TRBD2. Germline loops: CDR1 DFQATT, CDR2 SNEGSKA (reference sequence). Trimming at V came to 0 bases and at J to 4 bases, leaving 8 bases not matched to a gene. There are 16 residues in the CDR3. CDR3 in amino acids: CSARDWDGTSYNEQFF. CDR3 in DNA: TGCAGTGCTAGAGACTGGGACGGGACTAGTTACAATGAGCAGTTCTTC.

The chain recombines TRBV12-3 or TRBV12-4 with TRBJ1-1; no reliable D call. CDR3 length: 12 amino acids. In DNA, the CDR3 is TGTGCTACTACAGTTATGAACACTGAAGCTTTCTTT. This gives the protein CATTVMNTEAFF.

In this sample, this clonotype turned up once. The J gene is TRBJ1-2, the V gene TRBV29-1; TRBD1 matches at 7 bases. Germline CDR1 reads SQVTM; CDR2 reads ANQGSEA. The CDR3 is 16 residues long. Trimming took 5 bases from V and 2 from J; bases not matched to a gene: 14. For the CDR3, the DNA is TGCAGCGTTCAACTAGGGACAGCAACTTACAACTATGGCTACACCTTC. Translated: CSVQLGTATYNYGYTF.

The genes are TRBV6-1 and TRBJ2-6; 7 positions match TRBD1. The CDR3 contains 17 residues. Germline values: CDR1 MNHNS, CDR2 SASEGT. The trim removed 4 bases at V and 0 bases at J, leaving 6 bases unmatched. CDR3 nucleotides: TGTGCCAGCAGTGCTTACAGGGGCATCTCTGGGGCCAACGTCCTGACTTTC. As protein: CASSAYRGISGANVLTF.

The rearrangement links TRBV9 to TRBJ2-1; D is unclear. The DNA matches TRBJ2-7 better at its end, which makes the J call doubtful. Germline CDR1 reads SGDLS; CDR2 reads YYNGEE. The CDR3 contains 15 residues. The CDR3: CASSVEALSYNEQYF. DNA for the CDR3: TGTGCCAGCAGCGTAGAAGCCCTTTCCTACAATGAGCAGTACTTC.

This clonotype was detected only a few times. V is TRBV5-1 and J is TRBJ1-2, with a possible D match to TRBD1 (5 bases). CDR1 and CDR2 (germline): SGHRS, YFSETQ. This CDR3 is built from 15 residues. With 4 bases removed from V and 2 bases from J, the gap between germline ends came to 15 bases. The CDR3 region has the DNA TGCGCCAGCAGCCTGTTTCAGGGACTAAACTATGGCTACACCTTC. Its protein is CASSLFQGLNYGYTF.